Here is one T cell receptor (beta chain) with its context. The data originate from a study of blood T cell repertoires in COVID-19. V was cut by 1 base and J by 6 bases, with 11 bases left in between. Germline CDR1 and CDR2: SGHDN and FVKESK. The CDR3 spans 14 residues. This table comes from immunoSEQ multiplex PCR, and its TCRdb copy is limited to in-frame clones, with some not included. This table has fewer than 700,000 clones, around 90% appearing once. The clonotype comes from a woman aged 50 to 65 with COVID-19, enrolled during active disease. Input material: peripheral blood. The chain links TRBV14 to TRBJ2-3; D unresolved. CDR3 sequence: CASSQVFSADTQYF. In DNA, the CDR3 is TGTGCCAGCAGCCAAGTTTTCTCCGCGGATACGCAGTATTTT.